Listed here are 20 T cell receptor beta chains from one sample, sequenced in a study of shared clonotypes between healthy human individuals. Here immunoSEQ multiplex PCR was the method, and the copy in TCRdb shows in-frame clones only, minus some. The profile shows about 2.4 million clones, 93% of them singletons. Material: naive CD4+ T cells from PBMCs. The subset is: CD45RA+ positively selected. Every receptor here comes from a man aged 18-30 years in good health. Some clones in this sample may be carry-over from other donors' samples.

The V call is TRBV11-2, the J call TRBJ2-7; weak D call: TRBD2 (6 bases). V gave up 7 bases and J gave up 0 bases, with 19 bases separating them. The CDR3 loop spans 16 amino acids. CDR1 and CDR2 (germline): SGHAT, FQNNGV. CDR3 sequence: CASTLTGTGGSYEQYF. In DNA, the CDR3 is TGTGCCAGCACCTTGACCGGGACTGGGGGCTCCTACGAGCAGTACTTC. Based on the CDR3 plus reference TRBV11-2 and TRBJ2-7, the full variable domain is EAGVAQSPRYKIIEKRQSVAFWCNPISGHATLYWYQQILGQGPKLLIQFQNNGVVDDSQLPKDRFSAERLKGVDSTLKIQPAKLEDSAVYLCASTLTGTGGSYEQYFGPGTRLTVT.

This chain connects TRBV18 to TRBJ2-1, with 8 bases that match TRBD2. The CDR3 sequence is 15 residues long. V was pared by 3 bases and J by 7 bases, with 8 bases of the junction left unmatched. The germline V gene has CDR1 KGHSH and CDR2 LQKENI. The CDR3 here is CASSPGSGRMNEQFF. The CDR3 DNA reads TGTGCCAGCTCACCGGGGAGCGGGAGAATGAATGAGCAGTTCTTC. Based on the CDR3 plus reference TRBV18 and TRBJ2-1, the full variable domain is NAGVMQNPRHLVRRRGQEARLRCSPMKGHSHVYWYRQLPEEGLKFMVYLQKENIIDESGMPKERFSAEFPKEGPSILRIQQVVRGDSAAYFCASSPGSGRMNEQFFGPGTRLTVL.

This clone has only one observation. The chain uses TRBV9 and TRBJ1-2; 7 nucleotides align to TRBD1. The germline CDR1 and CDR2 sequences are SGDLS and YYNGEE. This CDR3 is 16 amino acids long. Germline trimming cut 3 bases from V and 5 bases from J; bases unmatched to any gene: 13. Here the CDR3 reads CASSAPGLQGWYGYTF. The CDR3 nucleotides are TGTGCCAGCAGCGCCCCAGGGCTACAGGGGTGGTATGGCTACACCTTC.

The table lists this clone with a few counts. The sample contains more than one DNA sequence encoding this CDR3. The rearrangement uses TRBV7-9 and TRBJ1-1; D might be TRBD1 (5 bases). This CDR3 spans 13 amino acids. V was shortened by 6 bases and J by 4 bases, with 12 bases between the two germline ends. The germline V gene has CDR1 SEHNR and CDR2 FQNEAQ (reference sequence). In nucleotides, the CDR3 is TGTGCCAGCAGTCTCCAGCAGGGCACTGAAGCTTTCTTT. Translated, it gives CASSLQQGTEAFF.

The chain joins TRBV4-3 to TRBJ1-3; D might be TRBD1 (6 bases). The CDR3 consists of 16 residues. Trimming stripped 2 bases from V and 4 bases from J, with 15 bases between. Germline values: CDR1 LGHNA, CDR2 YSLEER. CDR3 region: CASSQLIAGAGNTIYF. The CDR3, as DNA: TGCGCCAGCAGCCAACTCATCGCGGGGGCCGGAAACACCATATATTTT.

The rearrangement joins TRBV27 to TRBJ2-5; 9 positions agree with TRBD2. V lost 4 bases and J lost 3; bases outside the gene matches: 6. Germline assignment: CDR1 MNHEY and CDR2 SMNVEV (reference sequence). The CDR3 has 15 amino acids. CDR3 region: CASSSSGKGEETQYF. The CDR3 DNA sequence: TGTGCCAGCAGTTCTAGCGGGAAGGGGGAAGAGACCCAGTACTTC.

This clone was recorded once. Other DNA sequences within the sample encode an identical CDR3. The chain couples TRBV18 to TRBJ2-5; no definite D call. V dropped 1 base and J dropped 4 bases, with 4 bases sitting between them. Germline assignment: CDR1 KGHSH and CDR2 LQKENI. The CDR3 has 12 amino acids. The CDR3, as DNA: TGTGCCAGCTCACCACGAGGAGAGACCCAGTACTTC. It codes for CASSPRGETQYF.

The chain combines TRBV6-5 with TRBJ2-4; D possibly uses TRBD1 or TRBD2 (5 bases each). Germline assignment: CDR1 MNHEY and CDR2 SVGAGI. The V end was cut by 2 bases, the J end by 7 bases, with 9 bases between. The CDR3 length is 13 residues. The CDR3 region has the DNA TGTGCCAGCAGTTACGGGGGAAGGAACATTCAGTACTTC. This codes for CASSYGGRNIQYF.

This clone has just one count. The chain recombines TRBV7-2 with TRBJ1-5, with TRBD1 matching 10 bases. From germline, CDR1 is SGHTA and CDR2 FQGNSA. V lost 8 bases, J lost 2 bases, and 6 bases stayed unmatched. The CDR3 consists of 15 residues. CDR3 sequence reads: CASAPGTGGNQPQHF. CDR3 DNA: TGTGCCAGCGCCCCCGGGACAGGGGGCAATCAGCCCCAGCATTTT.

This chain connects TRBV18 to TRBJ1-1, with 7 positions matching TRBD1. The trim removed 3 bases at V and 0 bases at J, leaving 7 bases unmatched. The CDR3 extends over 16 amino acids. Germline values: CDR1 KGHSH, CDR2 LQKENI. The CDR3 here is CASSPGQPLMNTEAFF. The CDR3 nucleotides read TGTGCCAGCTCACCGGGACAGCCCCTCATGAACACTGAAGCTTTCTTT.

The rearrangement joins TRBV6-1 to TRBJ1-2; D perhaps matches TRBD1 (6 bases). V lost 5 bases to trimming and J lost 2 bases, with 12 bases between them. Germline V gene sequence: CDR1 MNHNS, CDR2 SASEGT. The CDR3 sequence is 14 residues long. The CDR3 is CASSNKGQNYGYTF. CDR3 nucleotides: TGTGCCAGCAGTAATAAAGGACAGAACTATGGCTACACCTTC.

The gene calls are TRBV5-5 and TRBJ2-7; D gene ambiguous. CDR3 size: 16 residues. Germline lookup yields CDR1 SGHKS and CDR2 YYEKEE (reference sequence). Trimming took 0 bases from V and 5 from J, leaving 18 bases between them. CDR3 sequence: CASSLAVTKADHEQYF. The CDR3 nucleotides are TGTGCCAGCAGCTTGGCCGTCACAAAGGCAGATCACGAGCAGTACTTC.

The sample holds a few counts of this clone. Other DNA sequences in the same sample also yield this CDR3. The gene calls are TRBV28 and TRBJ1-2; D is unclear. The CDR3 covers 13 residues. Per germline, CDR1 MDHEN and CDR2 SYDVKM. Deletions cut 3 bases from V and 0 bases from J, with 5 bases between. Here the CDR3 DNA reads TGTGCCAGCAGTTTTGGAGCTAACTATGGCTACACCTTC. It is translated as CASSFGANYGYTF.

The chain carries TRBV2 and TRBJ1-2; D gene ambiguous. Trimming stripped 7 bases from V and 1 base from J, with 13 bases between. There are 14 residues in the CDR3. CDR1 and CDR2 from the germline V gene are SNHLY and FYNNEI. In nucleotides, the CDR3 is TGTGCCAGCACCCAAGTTGTATTTAACTATGGCTACACCTTC. It codes for CASTQVVFNYGYTF. Filled out from reference TRBV2 and TRBJ1-2, the complete variable domain reads EPEVTQTPSHQVTQMGQEVILRCVPISNHLYFYWYRQILGQKVEFLVSFYNNEISEKSEIFDDQFSVERPDGSNFTLKIRSTKLEDSAMYFCASTQVVFNYGYTFGSGTRLTVV.

Of note for this clone: Other nucleotide sequences in the sample specify the same CDR3. This chain links TRBV28 with TRBJ1-2; TRBD1 matches at 8 bases. V shed 4 bases, J shed 8 bases, and the junction held 3 bases outside the gene matches. The CDR3 runs 12 residues. Germline-derived CDR1 and CDR2 are MDHEN and SYDVKM. CDR3 in DNA: TGTGCCAGCAGTTCAGGGGGCAGGGGCTACACCTTC. As protein: CASSSGGRGYTF.

Comment on this clone: This specimen includes other DNA sequences encoding the same CDR3. V usage is TRBV6-1 and J usage is TRBJ2-3; a possible D gene is TRBD2 (5 bases). The V gene's germline CDR1 is MNHNS and CDR2 SASEGT. The V end lost 6 bases, the J end lost 0 bases, and 10 bases lay between the germline ends. CDR3 length: 14 residues. The CDR3, as DNA: TGTGCCAGCAGGAGGGCTGCGAGCACAGATACGCAGTATTTT. Its protein product is CASRRAASTDTQYF.

V is TRBV10-2 and J is TRBJ1-5, with D unclear. V was cut by 6 bases and J by 0 bases, with 6 bases left in between. The CDR3 loop spans 13 amino acids. Germline V CDR1 and CDR2: WSHSY, SAAADI. CDR3 in DNA: TGCGCCAGCAGAAGTAATAGCAATCAGCCCCAGCATTTT. It specifies CASRSNSNQPQHF.

This rearrangement joins TRBV9 to TRBJ2-7; 8 bases map to TRBD2. Trimming cost V 4 bases and J 6 bases; bases outside gene matches: 12. The germline V gene encodes CDR1 SGDLS and CDR2 YYNGEE. CDR3 length equals 15 residues. The CDR3 nucleotides read TGTGCCAGCAGCCCCTCCGGGAGGGGGGGTTCCGAGCAGTACTTC. This sequence encodes CASSPSGRGGSEQYF.

The V and J genes are TRBV5-6 and TRBJ2-3; D unclear. The CDR3 runs to 16 residues. The germline V gene encodes CDR1 SGHDT and CDR2 YYEEEE. Deletions cut 3 bases from V and 0 bases from J, with 14 bases between. This CDR3 reads CASSSWLRRSTDTQYF. The CDR3 DNA follows: TGTGCCAGCAGCTCTTGGCTACGCCGTAGCACAGATACGCAGTATTTT.

The count of this clone is one. V usage is TRBV9 and J usage is TRBJ2-3; possibly TRBD1 or TRBD2 for D (5 bases each). V lost 0 bases to trimming and J lost 4 bases, with 12 bases between them. The CDR3 is 15 residues long. Germline V gene data show CDR1 as SGDLS and CDR2 as YYNGEE. The CDR3 coding sequence is TGTGCCAGCAGCGTAGCCCCGATGGGGGCAGATACGCAGTATTTT. Translation: CASSVAPMGADTQYF.